Below, one T cell receptor beta chain is given with its context. Antigen unknown. This specimen belongs to a study of cytotoxic CD8 clonotypes in ibrutinib-treated CLL. Overall study: Responses comprised 25 or so partial and 2 complete; at median approximately 68 months, around 15 remained remitted and roughly 12 progressed. Sequencing produced an average of about 260,000 productive templates and 85,000 to 100,000 productive rearrangements per sample.

The length of the CDR3 is 9 residues. The V end was cut by 7 bases, the J end by 7 bases, with 1 base between. Germline V gene lookup returns CDR1 MNHEY and CDR2 SVGAGI. General study points: T-cell clonality at baseline went above that of age-matched healthy donors and rose and fell with circulating CD8+ T-cell counts.

With sequencing, the targeted depth ranged from 1 in 200,000 to 1 in 1 million T cells. The protocol was immunoSEQ multiplex PCR, while the TCRdb copy is restricted to in-frame clones and leaves out a portion. The table has over 250,000 clones, around 69% seen once. The chain combines TRBV6-5 with TRBJ2-2; no firm D call. This sequence was found in a human donor with chronic lymphocytic leukemia. The sample here was PBMCs, taken at disease progression, from a patient treated with ibrutinib. This CDR3 is CASIGELFF. CDR3 coding DNA: TGTGCCAGCATCGGGGAGCTGTTTTTT.